The text below deals with one T cell receptor (beta chain). Its antigen is not known. This record comes from a study of T-cell memory formation after mild COVID-19. Study observations and caveats: The pre-infection memory compartment contained some responding clones, suggesting cross-reactive memory joined. Day 15 to 85 contracting clones showed balanced CD4/CD8; day 15 to 37 expanders favored CD4+. Mostly located in CM and EM were contracting CD4+ clones, with contracting CD8+ clones located in EMRA.

Constant-segment primers were used for 5'RACE, and the resulting TCR alpha and TCR beta cDNA libraries carried sample barcodes and UMIs. MiXCR, run by TCRdb on the 5' RACE reads, gives a single entry per CDR3 protein. The sample lists about 110,000 distinct CDR3 sequences, under 15% occurring once. The CDR3 extends over 17 amino acids. With 2 bases removed from V and 3 bases from J, the gap between germline ends came to 20 bases. Per germline, CDR1 SGHNT and CDR2 YENEEA. This clonotype originated in an adult woman who had mild COVID-19 (a few samples of this study predate the infection). Cell type and time point are not known. The sample comprised PBMCs or a T cell subset sorted from them (not recorded which). The rearrangement uses TRBV11-3 and TRBJ2-7, with D tentatively TRBD1 or TRBD2 (5 bases each). The CDR3 reads CASSLPRGTESLYEQYF. The DNA for the CDR3 is TGTGCCAGCAGCTTACCGAGGGGAACAGAATCCCTCTACGAGCAGTACTTC.